This TCR beta chain was identified in a study of Ad26.COV2.S vaccination and SARS-CoV-2 variants. Turning to the study itself: Donor was in the COV1001 Ad26.COV2.S trial arm. Overall study findings and caveats: In TCR breadth and depth analyses, total T cell responses may have been underestimated.

Between the trimmed V and J ends, which lost 2 bases and 5 bases, there was a span of 22 bases. In germline, CDR1 is SGHRS, CDR2 YFSETQ. The CDR3 runs 17 residues. About this clone: Its target is not known.

Some clones are missing from TCRdb's copy, which holds only in-frame ones; the method was immunoSEQ multiplex PCR. The sample comprises 410,000 or so clones, 90% of which are singletons, and 12% rests with the top ten. Treatment of the sample: around 19 received Ad26.COV2.S at low or high dose, single or two shots; about five received placebo; per-sample allocation not given. The investigators took samples on day 63 after the first vaccine or placebo injection. This rearrangement joins TRBV5-1 to TRBJ2-5; D gene uncertain. The TCR comes from a person aged 18-65 years who received the Ad26.COV2.S COVID-19 vaccine or a placebo. Sample: peripheral blood, taken in a trial of Ad26.COV2.S vaccine versus placebo. Written as DNA, the CDR3 is TGCGCCAGCAGCTTACGTTCGGTGTCGGCTCAATTCGAGACCCAGTACTTC. Encoded protein: CASSLRSVSAQFETQYF.